The rows below give T cell receptor beta chains drawn from one sample of a study of T-cell memory formation after mild COVID-19. TCRdb reanalysed the 5' RACE reads using MiXCR and keeps one entry per CDR3 protein. The repertoire includes around 390,000 distinct CDR3 sequences, 15% to 20% of them detected once, and roughly a fifth sits in the top ten. What was sequenced was PBMCs or a T cell subset sorted from them (not recorded which). All receptors derive from a man younger than 30 who had mild COVID-19 (a few samples of this study predate the infection). Cell type and time point are not known. CDR3s include the opening cysteine and the closing phenylalanine or tryptophan. Fields, in order: CDR3 protein, CDR3 DNA, D gene, clone size, V gene, J gene. The D gene is left open where the match is weak. Clone size appears in some rows only: once, few, many, or a class for an expanded clone.

CDR3 protein: CASSLDIAGGREQYF
CDR3 DNA: TGTGCCAGCAGCTTAGATATAGCGGGGGGAAGGGAGCAGTACTTC
D gene: TRBD2
clone size: few
V gene: TRBV7-2
J gene: TRBJ2-7

CDR3 protein: CASSQTRDRPYEQYF
CDR3 DNA: TGCGCCAGCAGCCAAACGAGGGATCGGCCCTACGAGCAGTACTTC
D gene: NA
clone size: few
V gene: TRBV4-1
J gene: TRBJ2-7

CDR3 protein: CASSFTGGESDTQYF
CDR3 DNA: TGTGCCAGCAGCTTCACCGGGGGGGAGTCAGATACGCAGTATTTT
D gene: TRBD2
clone size: NA
V gene: TRBV7-2
J gene: TRBJ2-3

CDR3 protein: CASSPQGGAGVQPQHF
CDR3 DNA: TGTGCCAGCAGCCCCCAGGGGGGGGCGGGCGTCCAGCCCCAGCATTTT
D gene: TRBD1
clone size: NA
V gene: TRBV7-2
J gene: TRBJ1-5

CDR3 protein: CASSYPAWVSYNEQFF
CDR3 DNA: TGTGCCAGCAGTTACCCTGCATGGGTCTCGTACAATGAGCAGTTCTTC
D gene: NA
clone size: NA
V gene: TRBV6-2/TRBV6-3
J gene: TRBJ2-1

CDR3 protein: CASSSTGALAKNIQYF
CDR3 DNA: TGTGCCAGCAGTTCGACAGGTGCCCTAGCCAAAAACATTCAGTACTTC
D gene: NA
clone size: NA
V gene: TRBV6-2/TRBV6-3
J gene: TRBJ2-4

CDR3 protein: CASTLPGGRTDTQYF
CDR3 DNA: TGTGCCAGCACCCTACCGGGGGGCCGCACAGATACGCAGTATTTT
D gene: NA
clone size: NA
V gene: TRBV7-2
J gene: TRBJ2-3

CDR3 protein: CATSDNSAGDTQYF
CDR3 DNA: TGTGCCACCAGTGATAATAGTGCGGGGGATACGCAGTATTTT
D gene: NA
clone size: few
V gene: TRBV24-1
J gene: TRBJ2-3

CDR3 protein: CASSYSQVREKLFF
CDR3 DNA: TGTGCCAGCAGTTACTCACAGGTCAGGGAAAAACTGTTTTTT
D gene: NA
clone size: few
V gene: TRBV6-5
J gene: TRBJ1-4

CDR3 protein: CASSLTGLTEAFF
CDR3 DNA: TGTGCCAGCTCCCTTACAGGGTTGACTGAAGCTTTCTTT
D gene: NA
clone size: few
V gene: TRBV18
J gene: TRBJ1-1

CDR3 protein: CSVTLQGRNGYTF
CDR3 DNA: TGCAGCGTTACCCTCCAGGGCAGGAATGGCTACACCTTC
D gene: NA
clone size: few
V gene: TRBV29-1
J gene: TRBJ1-2

CDR3 protein: CASSSDTFHYGYTF
CDR3 DNA: TGTGCCAGCAGCTCCGACACGTTCCACTATGGCTACACCTTC
D gene: NA
clone size: NA
V gene: TRBV9
J gene: TRBJ1-2

CDR3 protein: CASSISSGNTGELFF
CDR3 DNA: TGTGCCAGCAGCATCTCTAGCGGAAACACCGGGGAGCTGTTTTTT
D gene: TRBD2
clone size: NA
V gene: TRBV7-9
J gene: TRBJ2-2

CDR3 protein: CSVEPQSTGSMDYGYTF
CDR3 DNA: TGCAGCGTTGAACCCCAAAGTACAGGGAGTATGGACTATGGCTACACCTTC
D gene: NA
clone size: NA
V gene: TRBV29-1
J gene: TRBJ1-2

CDR3 protein: CASSRGGEQLF
CDR3 DNA: TGCGCCAGCAGCCGGGGAGGAGAGCAGTTATTC
D gene: NA
clone size: NA
V gene: TRBV4-1
J gene: TRBJ2-1